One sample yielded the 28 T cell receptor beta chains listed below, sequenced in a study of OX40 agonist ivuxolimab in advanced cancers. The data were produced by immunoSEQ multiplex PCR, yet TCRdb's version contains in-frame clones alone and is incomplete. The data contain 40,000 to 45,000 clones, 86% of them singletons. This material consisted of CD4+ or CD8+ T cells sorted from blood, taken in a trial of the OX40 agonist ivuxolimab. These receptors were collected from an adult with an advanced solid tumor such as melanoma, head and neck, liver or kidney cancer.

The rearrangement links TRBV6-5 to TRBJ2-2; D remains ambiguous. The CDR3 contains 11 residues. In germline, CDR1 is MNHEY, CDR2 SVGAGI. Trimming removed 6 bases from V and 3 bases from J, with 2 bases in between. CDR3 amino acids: CASRHTGELFF. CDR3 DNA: TGTGCCAGCAGACACACCGGGGAGCTGTTTTTT.

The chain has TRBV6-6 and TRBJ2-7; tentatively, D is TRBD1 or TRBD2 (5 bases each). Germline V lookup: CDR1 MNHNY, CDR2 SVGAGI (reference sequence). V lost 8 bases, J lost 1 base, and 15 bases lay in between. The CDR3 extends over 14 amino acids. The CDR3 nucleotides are TGTGCCAGCGGGACGAGCAGCGGATCCTACGAGCAGTACTTC. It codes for CASGTSSGSYEQYF.

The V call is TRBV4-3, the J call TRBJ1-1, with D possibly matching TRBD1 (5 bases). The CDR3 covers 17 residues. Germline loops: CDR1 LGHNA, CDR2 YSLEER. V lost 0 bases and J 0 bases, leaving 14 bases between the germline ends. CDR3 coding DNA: TGCGCCAGCAGCCAAGATCCCTCGGGGGTAATGAACACTGAAGCTTTCTTT. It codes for CASSQDPSGVMNTEAFF.

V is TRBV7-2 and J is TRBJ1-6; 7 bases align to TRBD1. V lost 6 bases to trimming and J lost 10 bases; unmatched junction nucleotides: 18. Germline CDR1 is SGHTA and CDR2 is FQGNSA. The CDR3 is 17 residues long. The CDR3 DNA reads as TGTGCCAGCAGACCCACACATATCGACAGGGAGGAGTCACCCCTCCACTTT. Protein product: CASRPTHIDREESPLHF.

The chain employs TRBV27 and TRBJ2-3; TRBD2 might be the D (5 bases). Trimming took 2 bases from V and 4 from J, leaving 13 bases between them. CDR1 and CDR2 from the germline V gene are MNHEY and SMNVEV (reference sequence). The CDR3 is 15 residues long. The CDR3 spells CASSLILAGSDTQYF. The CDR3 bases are TGTGCCAGCAGTTTAATCCTCGCGGGTTCAGATACGCAGTATTTT.

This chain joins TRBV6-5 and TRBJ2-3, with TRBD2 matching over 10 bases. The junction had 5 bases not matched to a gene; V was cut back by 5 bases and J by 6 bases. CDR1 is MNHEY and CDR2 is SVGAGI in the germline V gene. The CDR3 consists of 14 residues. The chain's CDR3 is CASSPPGLADTQYF. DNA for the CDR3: TGTGCCAGCAGTCCCCCGGGACTAGCGGATACGCAGTATTTT.

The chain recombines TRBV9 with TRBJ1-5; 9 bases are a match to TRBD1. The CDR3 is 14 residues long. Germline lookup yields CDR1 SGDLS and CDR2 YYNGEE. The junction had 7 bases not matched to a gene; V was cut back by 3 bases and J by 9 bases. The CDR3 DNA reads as TGTGCCAGCAGCGCCGGGACAGGGTCCTGGCCCCAGCATTTT. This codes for CASSAGTGSWPQHF.

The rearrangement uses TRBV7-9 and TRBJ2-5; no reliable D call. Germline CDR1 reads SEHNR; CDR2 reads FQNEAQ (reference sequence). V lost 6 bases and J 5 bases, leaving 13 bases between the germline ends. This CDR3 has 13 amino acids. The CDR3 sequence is CASRYPHGETQYF. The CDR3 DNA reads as TGTGCCAGCAGGTATCCCCATGGGGAGACCCAGTACTTC.

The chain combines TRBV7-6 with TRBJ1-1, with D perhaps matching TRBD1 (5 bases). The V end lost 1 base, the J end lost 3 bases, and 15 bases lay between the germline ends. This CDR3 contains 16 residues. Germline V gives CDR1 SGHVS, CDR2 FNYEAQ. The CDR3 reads CASSLGQGFIYTEAFF. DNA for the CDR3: TGTGCCAGCAGCTTAGGTCAGGGTTTCATCTACACTGAAGCTTTCTTT.

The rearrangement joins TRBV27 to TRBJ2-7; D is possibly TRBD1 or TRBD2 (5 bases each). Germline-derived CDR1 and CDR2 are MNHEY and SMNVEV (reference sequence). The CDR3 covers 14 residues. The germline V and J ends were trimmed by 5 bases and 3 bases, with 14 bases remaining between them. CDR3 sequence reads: CASSSRERFYEQYF. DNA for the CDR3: TGTGCCAGCAGTAGCAGGGAGAGGTTCTACGAGCAGTACTTC.

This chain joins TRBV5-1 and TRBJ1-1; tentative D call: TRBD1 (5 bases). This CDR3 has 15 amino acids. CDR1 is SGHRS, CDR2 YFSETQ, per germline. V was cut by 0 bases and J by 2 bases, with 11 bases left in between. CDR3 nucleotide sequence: TGCGCCAGCAGCTTGGAGCGGACAACAAACACTGAAGCTTTCTTT. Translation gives CASSLERTTNTEAFF.

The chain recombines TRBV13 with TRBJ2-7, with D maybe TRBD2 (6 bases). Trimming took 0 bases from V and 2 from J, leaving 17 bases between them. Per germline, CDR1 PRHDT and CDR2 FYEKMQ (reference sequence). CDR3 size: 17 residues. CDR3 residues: CASSLGRGGINPYEQYF. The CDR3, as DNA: TGTGCCAGCAGCTTAGGACGAGGCGGGATTAACCCCTACGAGCAGTACTTC. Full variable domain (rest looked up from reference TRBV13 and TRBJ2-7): AAGVIQSPRHLIKEKRETATLKCYPIPRHDTVYWYQQGPGQDPQFLISFYEKMQSDKGSIPDRFSAQQFSDYHSELNMSSLELGDSALYFCASSLGRGGINPYEQYFGPGTRLTVT.

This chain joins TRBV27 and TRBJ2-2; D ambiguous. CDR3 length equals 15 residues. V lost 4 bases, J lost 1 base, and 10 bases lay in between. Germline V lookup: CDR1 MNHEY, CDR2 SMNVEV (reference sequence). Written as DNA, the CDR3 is TGTGCCAGCAGTTCTCACAACTGGAACACCGGGGAGCTGTTTTTT. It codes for CASSSHNWNTGELFF.

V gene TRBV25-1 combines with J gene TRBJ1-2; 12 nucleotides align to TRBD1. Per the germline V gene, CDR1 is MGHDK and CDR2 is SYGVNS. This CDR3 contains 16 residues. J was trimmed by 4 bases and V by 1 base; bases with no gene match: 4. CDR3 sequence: CASSEWGTGGPYGYTF. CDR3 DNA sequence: TGTGCCAGCAGTGAATGGGGGACAGGGGGCCCCTATGGCTACACCTTC.

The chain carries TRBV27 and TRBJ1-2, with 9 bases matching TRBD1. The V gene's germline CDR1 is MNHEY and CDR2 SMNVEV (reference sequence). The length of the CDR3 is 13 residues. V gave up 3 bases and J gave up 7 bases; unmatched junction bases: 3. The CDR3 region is CASSFTGGGGYTF. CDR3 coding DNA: TGTGCCAGCAGTTTTACAGGGGGCGGTGGCTACACCTTC.

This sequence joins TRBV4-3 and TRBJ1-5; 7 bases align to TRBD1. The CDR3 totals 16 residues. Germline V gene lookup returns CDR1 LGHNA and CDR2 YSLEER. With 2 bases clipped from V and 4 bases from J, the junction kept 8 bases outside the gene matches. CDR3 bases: TGCGCCAGCAGCCAAACCAGGGGGGAGGTAAATCAGCCCCAGCATTTT. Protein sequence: CASSQTRGEVNQPQHF.

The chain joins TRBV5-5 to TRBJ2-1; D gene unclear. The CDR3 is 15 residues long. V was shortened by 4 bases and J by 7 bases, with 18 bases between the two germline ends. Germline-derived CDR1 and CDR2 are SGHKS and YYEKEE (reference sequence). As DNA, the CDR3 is TGTGCCAGCAGCCCCTCCTACGACCCGAGGAATGAGCAGTTCTTC. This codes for CASSPSYDPRNEQFF. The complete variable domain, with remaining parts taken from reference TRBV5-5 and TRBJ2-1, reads DAGVTQSPTHLIKTRGQQVTLRCSPISGHKSVSWYQQVLGQGPQFIFQYYEKEERGRGNFPDRFSARQFPNYSSELNVNALLLGDSALYLCASSPSYDPRNEQFFGPGTRLTVL.

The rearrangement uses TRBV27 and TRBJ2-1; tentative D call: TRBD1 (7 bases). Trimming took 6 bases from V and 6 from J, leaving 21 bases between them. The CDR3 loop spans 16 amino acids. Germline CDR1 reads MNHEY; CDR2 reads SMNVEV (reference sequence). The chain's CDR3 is CASSVHQGGLVNEQFF. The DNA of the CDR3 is TGTGCCAGCAGCGTGCACCAGGGGGGATTGGTCAATGAGCAGTTCTTC.

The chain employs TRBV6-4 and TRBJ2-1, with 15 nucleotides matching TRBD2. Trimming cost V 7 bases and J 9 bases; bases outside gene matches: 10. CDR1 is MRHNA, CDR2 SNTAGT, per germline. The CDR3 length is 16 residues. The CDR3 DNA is TGTGCCAGCATTTCTCCGGGACTAGCGGGAGGAGGTGAGCAGTTCTTC. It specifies CASISPGLAGGGEQFF.

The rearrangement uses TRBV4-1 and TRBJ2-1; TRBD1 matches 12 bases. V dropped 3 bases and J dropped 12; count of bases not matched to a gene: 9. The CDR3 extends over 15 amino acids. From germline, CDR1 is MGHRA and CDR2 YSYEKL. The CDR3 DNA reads TGCGCCAGCAGCCAGGGACAGGGGGCCGTATTTGGGCAGTTCTTC. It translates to CASSQGQGAVFGQFF.

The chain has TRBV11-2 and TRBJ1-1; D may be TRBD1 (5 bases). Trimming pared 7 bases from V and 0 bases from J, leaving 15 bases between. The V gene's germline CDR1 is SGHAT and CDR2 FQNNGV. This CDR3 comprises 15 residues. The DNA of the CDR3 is TGTGCCAGCACCTCGGGCCAGGGTTTGAACACTGAAGCTTTCTTT. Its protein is CASTSGQGLNTEAFF. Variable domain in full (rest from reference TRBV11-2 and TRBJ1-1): EAGVAQSPRYKIIEKRQSVAFWCNPISGHATLYWYQQILGQGPKLLIQFQNNGVVDDSQLPKDRFSAERLKGVDSTLKIQPAKLEDSAVYLCASTSGQGLNTEAFFGQGTRLTVV.

CDR3 nucleotide sequence: TGTGCCAGCAGTTTGCGGCCCACCTATGGCTACACCTTC. The encoded protein is CASSLRPTYGYTF. J is TRBJ1-2 and V is TRBV27; D call uncertain. Trimming removed 3 bases at V and 4 bases at J, with 9 bases between. Germline V CDR1 and CDR2: MNHEY, SMNVEV (reference sequence). This CDR3 comprises 13 residues.

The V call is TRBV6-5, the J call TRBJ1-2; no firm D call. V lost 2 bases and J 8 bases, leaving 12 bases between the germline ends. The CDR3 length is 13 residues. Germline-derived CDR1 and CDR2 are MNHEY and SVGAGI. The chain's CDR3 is CASSYGSGVGYTF. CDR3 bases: TGTGCCAGCAGTTACGGGTCCGGGGTGGGCTACACCTTC.

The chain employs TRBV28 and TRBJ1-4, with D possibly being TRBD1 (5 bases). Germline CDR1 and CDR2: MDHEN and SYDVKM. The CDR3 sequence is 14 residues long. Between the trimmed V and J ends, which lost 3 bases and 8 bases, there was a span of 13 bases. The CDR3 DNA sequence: TGTGCCAGCAGTTTCCGGCAGGGACGGGAAAAACTGTTTTTT. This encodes CASSFRQGREKLFF.

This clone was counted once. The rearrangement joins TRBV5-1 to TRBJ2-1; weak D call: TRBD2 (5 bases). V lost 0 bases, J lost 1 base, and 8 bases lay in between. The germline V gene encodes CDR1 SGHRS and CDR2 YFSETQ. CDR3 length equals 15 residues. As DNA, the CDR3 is TGCGCCAGCAGCTTGGGAGGGTCTTCCTACAATGAGCAGTTCTTC. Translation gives CASSLGGSSYNEQFF.

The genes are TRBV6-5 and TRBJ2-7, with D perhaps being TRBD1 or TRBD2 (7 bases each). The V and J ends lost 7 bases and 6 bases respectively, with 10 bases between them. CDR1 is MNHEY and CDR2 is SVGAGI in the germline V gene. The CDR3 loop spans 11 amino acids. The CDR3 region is CASTRGGEQYF. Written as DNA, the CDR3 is TGTGCCAGCACCAGGGGGGGCGAGCAGTACTTC.

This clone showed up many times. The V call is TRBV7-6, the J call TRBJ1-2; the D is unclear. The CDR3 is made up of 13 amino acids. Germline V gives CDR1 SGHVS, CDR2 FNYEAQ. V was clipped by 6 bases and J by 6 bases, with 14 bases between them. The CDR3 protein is CASRLTVLDGYTF. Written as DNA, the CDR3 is TGTGCCAGCAGATTGACGGTCCTCGATGGCTACACCTTC.

CDR3 DNA sequence: TGTGCCAGCAGCCTACCCAGGGCCTCTGAAGCTTTCTTT. This translates into CASSLPRASEAFF. The chain joins TRBV28 to TRBJ1-1; possible D gene TRBD1, 5 bases. The CDR3 sequence is 13 residues long. CDR1 is MDHEN, CDR2 SYDVKM, per germline. Trimming stripped 6 bases from V and 6 bases from J, with 14 bases between. The full variable domain, its missing parts supplied by reference TRBV28 and TRBJ1-1, is DVKVTQSSRYLVKRTGEKVFLECVQDMDHENMFWYRQDPGLGLRLIYFSYDVKMKEKGDIPEGYSVSREKKERFSLILESASTNQTSMYLCASSLPRASEAFFGQGTRLTVV.